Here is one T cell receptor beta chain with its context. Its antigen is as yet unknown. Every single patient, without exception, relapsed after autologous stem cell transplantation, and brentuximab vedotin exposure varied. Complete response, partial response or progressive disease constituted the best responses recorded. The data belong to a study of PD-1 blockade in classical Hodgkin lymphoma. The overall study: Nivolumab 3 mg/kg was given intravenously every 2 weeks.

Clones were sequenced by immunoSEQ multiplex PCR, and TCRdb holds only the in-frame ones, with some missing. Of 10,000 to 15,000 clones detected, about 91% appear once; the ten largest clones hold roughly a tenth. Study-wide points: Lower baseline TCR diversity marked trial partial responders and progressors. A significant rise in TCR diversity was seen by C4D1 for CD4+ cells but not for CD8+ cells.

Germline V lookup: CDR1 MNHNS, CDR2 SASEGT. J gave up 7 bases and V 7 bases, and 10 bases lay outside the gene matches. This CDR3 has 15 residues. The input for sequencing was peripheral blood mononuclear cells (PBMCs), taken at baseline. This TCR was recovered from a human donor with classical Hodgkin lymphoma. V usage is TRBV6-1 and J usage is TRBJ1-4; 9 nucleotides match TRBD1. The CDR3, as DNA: TGTGCCAGCACCGAACAGGGGGCGCCCGGTGAAAAACTGTTTTTT. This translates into CASTEQGAPGEKLFF.